This TCR beta chain was sequenced in a study of T cell repertoires in cytomegalovirus infection. Study in general: Shared public TCR beta signatures pointed to both CMV infection and a matching HLA type.

This CDR3 is built from 16 residues. Trimming pared 4 bases from V and 5 bases from J, leaving 17 bases between. Germline CDR1 MNHEY, CDR2 SMNVEV (reference sequence). Study-wide points: Clonotypes of TCR beta that were HLA-C-restricted and CMV-specific dominated the ex vivo response.

This clonotype has more than one count but fewer than ten. The target antigen is unknown. MiXCR, applied by TCRdb to the reads, yields one record per CDR3 protein. This sample has 230,000 or so distinct CDR3 sequences; approximately 15% occur once, and the top ten carry less than 50%. The V gene is TRBV27, the J gene TRBJ2-2; tentatively, D is TRBD1 (6 bases). The sequenced sample consisted of CD8+ T cells from PBMCs. This clonotype originated in a human donor in good health (CMV status not recorded). Some clones in this sample may be carry-over from other donors' samples. Here the CDR3 DNA reads TGTGCCAGCAGTTCCTTTTACAGGGTGGGGACCGGGGAGCTGTTTTTT. Encoded protein: CASSSFYRVGTGELFF.